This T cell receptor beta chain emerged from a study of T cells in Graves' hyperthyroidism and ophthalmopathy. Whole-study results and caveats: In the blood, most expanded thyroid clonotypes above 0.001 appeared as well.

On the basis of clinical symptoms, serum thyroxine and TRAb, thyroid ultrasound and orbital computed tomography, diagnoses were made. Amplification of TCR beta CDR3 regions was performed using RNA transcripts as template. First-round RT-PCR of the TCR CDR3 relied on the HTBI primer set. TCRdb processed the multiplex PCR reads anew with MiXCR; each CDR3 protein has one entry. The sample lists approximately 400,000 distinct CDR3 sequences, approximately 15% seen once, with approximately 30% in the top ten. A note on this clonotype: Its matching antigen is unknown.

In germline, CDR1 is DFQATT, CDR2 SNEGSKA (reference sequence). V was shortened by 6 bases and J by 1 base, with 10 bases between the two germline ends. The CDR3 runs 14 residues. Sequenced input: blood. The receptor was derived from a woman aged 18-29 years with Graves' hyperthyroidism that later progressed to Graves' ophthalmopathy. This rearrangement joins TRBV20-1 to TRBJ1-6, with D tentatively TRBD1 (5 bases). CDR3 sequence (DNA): TGCAGTGCCTCAGGGCCATCCTATAATTCACCCCTCCACTTT. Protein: CSASGPSYNSPLHF.